This entry features one TCR beta chain sequence. Its antigen is still unknown. This entry comes from a study of T cell responses to AZD1222 COVID-19 vaccine. Findings and limits, study-wide: Samples come after the peak T cell response, not at day 14.

This CDR3 comprises 15 residues. V gave up 1 base and J gave up 0 bases, with 7 bases separating them. Germline V gene sequence: CDR1 SGHTA, CDR2 FQGNSA. Generated by immunoSEQ multiplex PCR, the TCRdb table keeps only in-frame clones and is missing some. The table records under 95,000 clones, under 90% of them present only once. The sequencing used peripheral blood, collected 28 days after the second AZD1222 dose. This TCR was sampled from an adult who received the AZD1222 COVID-19 vaccine. This rearrangement joins TRBV7-2 to TRBJ2-1, with unresolved D. In DNA form, the CDR3 reads TGTGCCAGCAGCTTAGGGACGGACTCCTACAATGAGCAGTTCTTC. It is translated as CASSLGTDSYNEQFF.